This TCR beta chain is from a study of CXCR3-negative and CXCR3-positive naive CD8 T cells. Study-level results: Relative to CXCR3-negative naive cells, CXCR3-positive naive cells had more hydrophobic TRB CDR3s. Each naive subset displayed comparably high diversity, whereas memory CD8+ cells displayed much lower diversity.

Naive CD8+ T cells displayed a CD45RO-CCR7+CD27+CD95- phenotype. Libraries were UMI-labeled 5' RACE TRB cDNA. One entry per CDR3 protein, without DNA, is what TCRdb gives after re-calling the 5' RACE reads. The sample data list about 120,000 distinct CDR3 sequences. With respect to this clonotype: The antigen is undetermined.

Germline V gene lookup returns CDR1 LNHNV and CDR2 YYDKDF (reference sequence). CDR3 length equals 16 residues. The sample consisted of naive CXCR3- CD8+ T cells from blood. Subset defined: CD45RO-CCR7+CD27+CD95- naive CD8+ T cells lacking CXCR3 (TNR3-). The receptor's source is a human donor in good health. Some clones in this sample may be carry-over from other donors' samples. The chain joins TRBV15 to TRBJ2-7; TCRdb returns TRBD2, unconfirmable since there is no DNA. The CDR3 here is CATSRDWGDLYYEQYF.